The clone carrying this T cell receptor beta chain came up once. V lost 5 bases and J 4 bases, leaving 20 bases between the germline ends. The CDR3 runs to 17 residues. Germline V gene lookup returns CDR1 SGHVS and CDR2 FNYEAQ. The data belong to a study of control samples from healthy donors and cancer patients. The data were produced by immunoSEQ multiplex PCR, yet TCRdb's version contains in-frame clones alone and is incomplete. Here the sample spans approximately 140,000 clones, 90% to 95% being singletons. The receptor's source is a man aged 40-49 years in good health. The sequencing input was blood. The chain employs TRBV7-6 and TRBJ2-2; a possible D gene is TRBD1 (5 bases). CDR3 DNA: TGTGCCAGCAGCCCTCGGGCAAGGGGTAGGGGCACCGGGGAGCTGTTTTTT. Encoded protein: CASSPRARGRGTGELFF.